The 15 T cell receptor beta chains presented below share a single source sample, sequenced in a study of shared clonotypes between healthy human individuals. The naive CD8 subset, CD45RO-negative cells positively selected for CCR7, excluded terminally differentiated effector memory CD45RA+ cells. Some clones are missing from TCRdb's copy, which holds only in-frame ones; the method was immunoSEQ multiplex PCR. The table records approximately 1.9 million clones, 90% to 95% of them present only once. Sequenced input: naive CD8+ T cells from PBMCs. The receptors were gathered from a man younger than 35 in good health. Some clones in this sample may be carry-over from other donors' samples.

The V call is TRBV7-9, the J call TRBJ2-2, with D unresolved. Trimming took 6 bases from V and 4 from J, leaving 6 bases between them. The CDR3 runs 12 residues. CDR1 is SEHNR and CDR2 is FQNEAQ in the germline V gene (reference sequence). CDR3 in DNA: TGTGCCAGCAGGTTCAGCACCGGGGAGCTGTTTTTT. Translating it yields CASRFSTGELFF.

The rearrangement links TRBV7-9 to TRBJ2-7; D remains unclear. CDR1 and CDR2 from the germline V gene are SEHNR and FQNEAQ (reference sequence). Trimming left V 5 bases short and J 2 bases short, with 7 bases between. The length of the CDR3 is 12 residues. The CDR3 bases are TGTGCCAGCAGCGTAGACACCTACGAGCAGTACTTC. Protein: CASSVDTYEQYF.

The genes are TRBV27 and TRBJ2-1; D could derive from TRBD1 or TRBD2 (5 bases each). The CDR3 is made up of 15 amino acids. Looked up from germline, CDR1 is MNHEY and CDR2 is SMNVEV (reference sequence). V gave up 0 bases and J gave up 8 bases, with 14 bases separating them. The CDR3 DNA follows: TGTGCCAGCAGTTTATCTGGGACCGCACGGCATGAGCAGTTCTTC. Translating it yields CASSLSGTARHEQFF.

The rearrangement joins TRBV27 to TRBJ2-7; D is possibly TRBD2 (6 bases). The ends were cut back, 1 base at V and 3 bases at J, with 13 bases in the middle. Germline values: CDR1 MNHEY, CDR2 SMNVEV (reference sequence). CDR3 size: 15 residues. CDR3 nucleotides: TGTGCCAGCAGTTTATGGGCGGGAAACAGCTACGAGCAGTACTTC. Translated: CASSLWAGNSYEQYF.

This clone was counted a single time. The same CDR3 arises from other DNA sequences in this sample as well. This CDR3 is CASSSWTANYGYTF. The CDR3 DNA is TGTGCCAGTAGTTCCTGGACAGCAAACTATGGCTACACCTTC. The V gene is TRBV19, the J gene TRBJ1-2; tentative D call: TRBD1 (6 bases). V was cut by 5 bases and J by 2 bases, with 12 bases left in between. The CDR3 loop spans 14 amino acids. Looked up from germline, CDR1 is LNHDA and CDR2 is SQIVND (reference sequence).

The CDR3 bases are TGTGCCAGCAGTTTTACGGGGCACACCGGGGAGCTGTTTTTT. Amino acid sequence: CASSFTGHTGELFF. This chain connects TRBV28 to TRBJ2-2; D is perhaps TRBD1 or TRBD2 (5 bases each). The CDR3 totals 14 residues. Germline CDR1 is MDHEN and CDR2 is SYDVKM. V shed 3 bases and J shed 3 bases, with 8 bases lying between them. Combining the CDR3 with reference TRBV28 and TRBJ2-2 gives the whole variable domain DVKVTQSSRYLVKRTGEKVFLECVQDMDHENMFWYRQDPGLGLRLIYFSYDVKMKEKGDIPEGYSVSREKKERFSLILESASTNQTSMYLCASSFTGHTGELFFGEGSRLTVL.

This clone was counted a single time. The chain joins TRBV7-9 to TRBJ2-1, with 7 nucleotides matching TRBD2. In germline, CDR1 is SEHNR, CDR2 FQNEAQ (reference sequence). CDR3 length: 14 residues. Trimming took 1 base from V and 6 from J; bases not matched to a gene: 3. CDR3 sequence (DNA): TGTGCCAGCAGCTTAGGCGGGAGCTTCAATGAGCAGTTCTTC. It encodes CASSLGGSFNEQFF.

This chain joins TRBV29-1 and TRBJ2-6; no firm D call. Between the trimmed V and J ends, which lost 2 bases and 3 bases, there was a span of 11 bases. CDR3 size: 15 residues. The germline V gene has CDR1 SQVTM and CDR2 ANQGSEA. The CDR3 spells CSVETPGVGANVLTF. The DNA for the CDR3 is TGCAGCGTTGAAACCCCAGGTGTTGGGGCCAACGTCCTGACTTTC.

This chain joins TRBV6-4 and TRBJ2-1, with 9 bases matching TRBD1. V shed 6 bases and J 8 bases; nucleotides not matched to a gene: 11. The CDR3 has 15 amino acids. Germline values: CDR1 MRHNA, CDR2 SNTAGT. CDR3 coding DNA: TGTGCCAGCAGCGTAAGAGGGACAGGGAGCGATGAGCAGTTCTTC. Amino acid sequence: CASSVRGTGSDEQFF.

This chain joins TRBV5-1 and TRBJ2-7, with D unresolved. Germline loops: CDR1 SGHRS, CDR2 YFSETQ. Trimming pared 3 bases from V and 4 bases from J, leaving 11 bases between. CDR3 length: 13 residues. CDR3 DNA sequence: TGCGCCAGCAGCTCGGAAGTTGATTACGAGCAGTACTTC. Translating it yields CASSSEVDYEQYF.

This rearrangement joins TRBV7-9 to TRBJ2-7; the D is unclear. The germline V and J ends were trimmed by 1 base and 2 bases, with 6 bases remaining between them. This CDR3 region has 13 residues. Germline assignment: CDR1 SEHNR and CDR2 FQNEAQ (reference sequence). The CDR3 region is CASSLGSAYEQYF. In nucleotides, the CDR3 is TGTGCCAGCAGCTTAGGCAGTGCCTACGAGCAGTACTTC.

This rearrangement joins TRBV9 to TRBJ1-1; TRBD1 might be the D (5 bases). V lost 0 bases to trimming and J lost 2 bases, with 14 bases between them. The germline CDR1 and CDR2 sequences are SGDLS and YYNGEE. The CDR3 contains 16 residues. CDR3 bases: TGTGCCAGCAGCGTAGTTGGATTGACAGCCAACACTGAAGCTTTCTTT. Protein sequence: CASSVVGLTANTEAFF.

CDR3 region: CASSGEAGGPSYEQYF. CDR3 DNA: TGCGCCAGCAGTGGGGAGGCGGGAGGTCCCTCCTACGAGCAGTACTTC. The chain uses TRBV5-1 and TRBJ2-7; TRBD2 agrees at 8 bases. Germline CDR1 and CDR2: SGHRS and YFSETQ. The CDR3 contains 16 residues. V trimming: 5 bases; J trimming: 0 bases; junction bases outside the gene matches: 10.

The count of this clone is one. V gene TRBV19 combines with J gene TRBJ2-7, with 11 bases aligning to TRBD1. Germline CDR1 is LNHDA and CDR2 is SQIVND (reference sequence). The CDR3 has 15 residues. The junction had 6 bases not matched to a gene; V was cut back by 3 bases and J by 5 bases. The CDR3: CASSIGTGGLNEQYF. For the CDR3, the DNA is TGTGCCAGTAGTATCGGGACAGGGGGATTGAACGAGCAGTACTTC.

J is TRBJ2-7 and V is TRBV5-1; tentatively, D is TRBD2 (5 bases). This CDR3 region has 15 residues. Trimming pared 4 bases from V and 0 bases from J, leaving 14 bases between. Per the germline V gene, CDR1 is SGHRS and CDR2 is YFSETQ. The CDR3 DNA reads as TGCGCCAGCAGCCCCTTAAGCGGAAGCTCCTACGAGCAGTACTTC. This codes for CASSPLSGSSYEQYF.